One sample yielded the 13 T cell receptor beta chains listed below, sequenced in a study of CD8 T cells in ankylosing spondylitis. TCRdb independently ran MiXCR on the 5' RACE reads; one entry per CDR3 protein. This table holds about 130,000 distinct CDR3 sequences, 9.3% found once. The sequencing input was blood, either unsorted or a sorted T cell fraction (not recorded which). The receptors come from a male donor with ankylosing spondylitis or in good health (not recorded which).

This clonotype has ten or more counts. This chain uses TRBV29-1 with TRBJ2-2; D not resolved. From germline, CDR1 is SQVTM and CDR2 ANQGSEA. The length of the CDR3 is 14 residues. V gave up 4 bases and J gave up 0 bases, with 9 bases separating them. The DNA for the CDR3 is TGCAGCGTTGGGGCGGAATCGAACACCGGGGAGCTGTTTTTT. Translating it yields CSVGAESNTGELFF.

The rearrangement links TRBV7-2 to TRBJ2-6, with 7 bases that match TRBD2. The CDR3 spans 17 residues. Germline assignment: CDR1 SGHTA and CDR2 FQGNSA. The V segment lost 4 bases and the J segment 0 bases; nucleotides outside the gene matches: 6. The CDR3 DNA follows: TGTGCCAGCAGCTCCTCTAGCGGAAACTCTGGGGCCAACGTCCTGACTTTC. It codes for CASSSSSGNSGANVLTF. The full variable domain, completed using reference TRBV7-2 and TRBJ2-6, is GAGVSQSPSNKVTEKGKDVELRCDPISGHTALYWYRQSLGQGLEFLIYFQGNSAPDKSGLPSDRFSAERTGGSVSTLTIQRTQQEDSAVYLCASSSSSGNSGANVLTFGAGSRLTVL.

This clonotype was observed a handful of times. CDR3 loop: CSARKQGPDTQYF. The CDR3 DNA reads as TGCAGTGCTAGGAAGCAGGGCCCAGATACGCAGTATTTT. This chain uses TRBV20-1 with TRBJ2-3; tentatively, D is TRBD1 (5 bases). CDR1 and CDR2 (germline): DFQATT, SNEGSKA (reference sequence). The CDR3 has 13 amino acids. V shed 3 bases and J shed 4 bases, with 11 bases lying between them.

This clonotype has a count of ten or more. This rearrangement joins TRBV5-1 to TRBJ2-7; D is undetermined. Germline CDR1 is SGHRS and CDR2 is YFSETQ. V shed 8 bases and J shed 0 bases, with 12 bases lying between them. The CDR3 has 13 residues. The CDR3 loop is CASTVGGSYEQYF. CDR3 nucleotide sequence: TGCGCCAGTACGGTGGGCGGCTCCTACGAGCAGTACTTC.

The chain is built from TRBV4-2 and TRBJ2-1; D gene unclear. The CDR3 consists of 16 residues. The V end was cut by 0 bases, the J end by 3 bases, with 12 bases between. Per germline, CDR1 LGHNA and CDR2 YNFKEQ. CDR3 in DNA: TGTGCCAGCAGCCAAGACGGGTCCTTGGTCTACAATGAGCAGTTCTTC. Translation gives CASSQDGSLVYNEQFF.

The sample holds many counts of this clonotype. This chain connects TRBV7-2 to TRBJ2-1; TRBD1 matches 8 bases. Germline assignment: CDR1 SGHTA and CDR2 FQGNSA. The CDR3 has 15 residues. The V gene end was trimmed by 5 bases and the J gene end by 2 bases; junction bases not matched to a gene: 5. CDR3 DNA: TGTGCCAGCAGCGCGGACAGGGTGACCTACAATGAGCAGTTCTTC. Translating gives CASSADRVTYNEQFF. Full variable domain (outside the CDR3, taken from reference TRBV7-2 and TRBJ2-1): GAGVSQSPSNKVTEKGKDVELRCDPISGHTALYWYRQSLGQGLEFLIYFQGNSAPDKSGLPSDRFSAERTGGSVSTLTIQRTQQEDSAVYLCASSADRVTYNEQFFGPGTRLTVL.

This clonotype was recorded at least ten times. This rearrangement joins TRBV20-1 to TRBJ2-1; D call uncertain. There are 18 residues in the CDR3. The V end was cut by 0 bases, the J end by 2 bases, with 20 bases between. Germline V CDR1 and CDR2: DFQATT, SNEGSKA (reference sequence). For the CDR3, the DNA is TGCAGTGCTAGAGATCGGGTTGCGACCCTTGGGGCCTACAATGAGCAGTTCTTC. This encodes CSARDRVATLGAYNEQFF.

CDR3 DNA: TGTGCCAGCAGTAATTCGGCTAGCGGGAGTTTGCCTACAGATACGCAGTATTTT. This codes for CASSNSASGSLPTDTQYF. The chain has TRBV11-1 and TRBJ2-3; 10 bases map to TRBD2. Unmatched junction bases numbered 15, after V lost 6 bases and J lost 3 bases. Per germline, CDR1 SGHAT and CDR2 FQDESV (reference sequence). This CDR3 has 18 residues. The full variable domain, in which reference TRBV11-1 and TRBJ2-3 provide the parts outside the CDR3, is EAEVAQSPRYKITEKSQAVAFWCDPISGHATLYWYRQILGQGPELLVQFQDESVVDDSQLPKDRFSAERLKGVDSTLKIQPAELGDSAMYLCASSNSASGSLPTDTQYFGPGTRLTVL.

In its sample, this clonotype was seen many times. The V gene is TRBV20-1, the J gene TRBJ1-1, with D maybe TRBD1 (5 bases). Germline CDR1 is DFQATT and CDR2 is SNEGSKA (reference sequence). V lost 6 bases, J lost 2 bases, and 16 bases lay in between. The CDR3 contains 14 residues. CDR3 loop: CSAQRRGPNTEAFF. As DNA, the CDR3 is TGCAGTGCCCAAAGGCGGGGCCCCAACACTGAAGCTTTCTTT.

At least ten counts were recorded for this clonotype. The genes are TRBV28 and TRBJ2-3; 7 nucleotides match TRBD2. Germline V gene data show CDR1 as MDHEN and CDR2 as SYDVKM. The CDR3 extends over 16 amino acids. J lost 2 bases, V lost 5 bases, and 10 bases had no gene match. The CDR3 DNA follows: TGTGCCAGCAGTCCCCCCGGTCTAGCGGCCACAGATACGCAGTATTTT. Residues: CASSPPGLAATDTQYF.

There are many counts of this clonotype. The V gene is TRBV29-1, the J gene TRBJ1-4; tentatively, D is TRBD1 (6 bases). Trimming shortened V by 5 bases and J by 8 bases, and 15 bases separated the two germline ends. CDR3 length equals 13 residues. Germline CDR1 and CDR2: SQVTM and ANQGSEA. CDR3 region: CSVYVRGREKLFF. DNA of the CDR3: TGCAGCGTTTATGTCAGGGGTCGAGAAAAACTGTTTTTT.

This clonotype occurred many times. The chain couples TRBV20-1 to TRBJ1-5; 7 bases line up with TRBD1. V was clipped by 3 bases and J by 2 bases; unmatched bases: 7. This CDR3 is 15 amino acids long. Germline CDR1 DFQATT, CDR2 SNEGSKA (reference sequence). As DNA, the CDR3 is TGCAGTGCTAGTCTAGAAGGGACAGGCAATCAGCCCCAGCATTTT. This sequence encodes CSASLEGTGNQPQHF.

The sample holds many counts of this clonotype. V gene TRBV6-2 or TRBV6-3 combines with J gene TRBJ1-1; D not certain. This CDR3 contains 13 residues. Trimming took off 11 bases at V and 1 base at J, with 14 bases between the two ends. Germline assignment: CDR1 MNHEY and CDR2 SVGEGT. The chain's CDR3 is CAAEEDSNTEAFF. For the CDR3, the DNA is TGTGCCGCTGAGGAGGACTCGAACACTGAAGCTTTCTTT.